The 5 T cell receptor beta chains listed next were all sequenced from one sample in a study of blood T cell repertoires in COVID-19. The assay was immunoSEQ multiplex PCR, and TCRdb's table has in-frame clones only and misses some. This table holds about 290,000 clones, about 89% found once. The specimen sequenced was peripheral blood. Every receptor here comes from a man aged 35 to 55 with acute or convalescent COVID-19.

The chain joins TRBV10-3 to TRBJ2-3, with D tentatively TRBD2 (6 bases). Trimming took off 1 base at V and 1 base at J, with 9 bases between the two ends. Germline V CDR1 and CDR2: ENHRY, SYGVKD. This CDR3 comprises 15 residues. CDR3 bases: TGTGCCATCAGTGAGTACCCGGGGGGCACAGATACGCAGTATTTT. Its protein is CAISEYPGGTDTQYF.

The rearrangement links TRBV12-3 or TRBV12-4 to TRBJ2-7; 7 bases fit TRBD2. J lost 7 bases, V lost 6 bases, and 9 bases had no gene match. The CDR3 runs 13 residues. CDR3 loop: CASSTVRGEEQYF. The CDR3 nucleotides are TGTGCCAGCAGCACGGTCCGGGGGGAAGAGCAGTACTTC.

The J gene is TRBJ1-5, the V gene TRBV4-2, with D possibly matching TRBD1 (6 bases). Between the trimmed V and J ends, which lost 0 bases and 2 bases, there was a span of 11 bases. Germline V lookup: CDR1 LGHNA, CDR2 YNFKEQ. This CDR3 contains 16 residues. CDR3 coding DNA: TGTGCCAGCAGCCAAGATAATGGGGGCCGCAATCAGCCCCAGCATTTT. Translation gives CASSQDNGGRNQPQHF.

The CDR3 sequence is CASSFTSGLSYTF. As DNA, the CDR3 is TGTGCCAGCAGCTTCACGTCAGGGTTGAGCTACACCTTC. The gene calls are TRBV3-1 (or the pseudogene TRBV3-2) and TRBJ1-2; a possible D gene is TRBD1 (5 bases). The V end lost 5 bases, the J end lost 9 bases, and 16 bases lay between the germline ends. The CDR3 has 13 residues. The germline gives CDR1 LGHDT, CDR2 YNNKEL (reference sequence).

The gene calls are TRBV2 and TRBJ2-7; 7 nucleotides match TRBD1. Germline assignment: CDR1 SNHLY and CDR2 FYNNEI. The ends lost 3 bases at V and 3 bases at J; junction bases unmatched: 5. This CDR3 spans 14 amino acids. The CDR3 DNA reads as TGTGCCAGCAGTGATGGGGACAGTATCTACGAGCAGTACTTC. The encoded protein is CASSDGDSIYEQYF.